Listed below are T cell receptor beta chains from one sample, sequenced in a study of graft-versus-host responses after intestinal transplantation. Antigen specificity for these receptors is unknown. Some clones are missing from TCRdb's copy, which holds only in-frame ones; the method was immunoSEQ multiplex PCR. The table includes roughly 100,000 clones, 93% detected once. The specimen was unstimulated CD8+ T cells sorted from spleen or lymph node cells, collected before intestinal transplant. The receptors here all came from a human donor who received an intestinal transplant. CDR3s include the opening cysteine and the closing phenylalanine or tryptophan. D genes are given only for firm matches. A row's size may be missing; if present it is once, few, many or a size class.

CDR3nt,CDR3aa,v_gene,abundance,d_gene,j_gene
TGTGCCAGCAGCTTGGCCCGACCCTACGAGCAGTACTTC,CASSLARPYEQYF,TRBV5-6,once,-,TRBJ2-7
TGTGCCAGCAGTGAAGGAGGGCAGGGCTCCAATGAGCAGTTCTTC,CASSEGGQGSNEQFF,TRBV6-1,-,-,TRBJ2-1
TGTGCCAGTAGTACCTGGACGGGTTATAATTCACCCCTCCACTTT,CASSTWTGYNSPLHF,TRBV19,-,-,TRBJ1-6
TGTGCCAGCAGCTTAGGAGGTCAGTGGAGGGGCCATGAGCAGTTCTTC,CASSLGGQWRGHEQFF,TRBV11-2,-,-,TRBJ2-1
TGTGCCATTACCCCCGAGAGGCTTGAGGAGCAGTACTTC,CAITPERLEEQYF,TRBV7-9,-,-,TRBJ2-7
TGTGCCAGCAGTGAGGACAGGACAGGACGTAACGATGGCTACACCTTC,CASSEDRTGRNDGYTF,TRBV6-1,-,TRBD1,TRBJ1-2
TGTGCCAGCAGTTACGGTGGGGGGGCGGCCGAGCAGTACTTC,CASSYGGGAAEQYF,TRBV6-5,-,-,TRBJ2-7
TGCAGCGTCGGGGGAGGGAACGAGCAGTACTTC,CSVGGGNEQYF,TRBV29-1,-,TRBD2,TRBJ2-7
TGTGCCAGCAGTTACGTAGCGGGGACTGGAAACACCATATATTTT,CASSYVAGTGNTIYF,TRBV6-5,-,-,TRBJ1-3
TGTGCCAGCAGTGGGTCCGCTTTAGCCAAAAACATTCAGTACTTC,CASSGSALAKNIQYF,TRBV6-1,-,-,TRBJ2-4
TGTGCCAGCAGCTCCCACAGGGCCTTGGATGGAAACACCATATATTTT,CASSSHRALDGNTIYF,TRBV13,-,-,TRBJ1-3
TGTGCCAGTAGTAAAACAGGACTTGGCTACACCTTC,CASSKTGLGYTF,TRBV19,-,-,TRBJ1-2
TGTGCCAGCAGCCCCGGGGGAGACCAGCCCCAGCATTTT,CASSPGGDQPQHF,TRBV13,once,-,TRBJ1-5
TGTGCCAGCAGCTTAGTGACTAGCGGGGGGAATGAGCAGTTCTTC,CASSLVTSGGNEQFF,TRBV7-9,-,TRBD2,TRBJ2-1
TGTGCCAGCAGGTCGGGACTCTACAATGAGCAGTTCTTC,CASRSGLYNEQFF,TRBV7-9,-,-,TRBJ2-1
TGTGCCAGCAGCCTTCGTCTAGCGGGGGGGCTAGAGACCCAGTACTTC,CASSLRLAGGLETQYF,TRBV13,-,TRBD2,TRBJ2-5
TGCACCAGCAGGAAGAAAGGTTTGTGCGAAAGCTATGGCTACACCTTC,CTSRKKGLCESYGYTF,TRBV1,once,-,TRBJ1-2
TGTGCCACCAGCAGAGTAGCGGGGGCGCACACAGATACGCAGTATTTT,CATSRVAGAHTDTQYF,TRBV15,-,TRBD2,TRBJ2-3
TGTGCCAGCAGCGGGCTTCCTAATGAAAAACTGTTTTTT,CASSGLPNEKLFF,TRBV5-4,-,-,TRBJ1-4
TGTGCCAGCAGTGAAGGCGGGGGGGACAATGAGCAGTTCTTC,CASSEGGGDNEQFF,TRBV2,-,TRBD2,TRBJ2-1
TGCGCCAGCAGCTTGGGTGCCTCGGACACTGAAGCTTTCTTT,CASSLGASDTEAFF,TRBV5-1,-,-,TRBJ1-1
TGTGCCAGCAGCTTAGGGGATTGGAAACTGTTTTTT,CASSLGDWKLFF,TRBV7-8,-,-,TRBJ1-4
TGTGCCAGCAGCTTAGCGGGCCTAGAGCAGTACTTC,CASSLAGLEQYF,TRBV7-6,-,-,TRBJ2-7
TGTGTCTGGAGCGCAGGGACAGACGTGAATCAGCCCCAGCATTTT,CVWSAGTDVNQPQHF,TRBV30,-,TRBD1,TRBJ1-5
TGTGCCAGCAGTTTTGAGGGGCTTAAAAACAATGAGCAGTTCTTC,CASSFEGLKNNEQFF,TRBV6-1,-,-,TRBJ2-1
TGTGCCAGCTCACCCTTAGATTCCCCTATGGACACTGAAGCTTTCTTT,CASSPLDSPMDTEAFF,TRBV18,-,-,TRBJ1-1
TGCGCCAGCAGCCTCGGGATATCGCAAGAGACCCAGTACTTC,CASSLGISQETQYF,TRBV4-1,-,-,TRBJ2-5
TGTGCCTGGAGTCCAGGGTGGCCCGCAACTAATGAAAAACTGTTTTTT,CAWSPGWPATNEKLFF,TRBV30,-,-,TRBJ1-4
TGTGCCAGCCCCCCAAGGGGTAACAATGAGCAGTTCTTC,CASPPRGNNEQFF,TRBV2,-,-,TRBJ2-1
TGTGCCAGCAGCGAAGGGGGAGGGGACAGGGACCCTCAAGAGACCCAGTACTTC,CASSEGGGDRDPQETQYF,TRBV6-1,-,TRBD1,TRBJ2-5
TGTGCCAGCAGCTTAGAAGGGACAGGGGATAATGAGCAGTTCTTC,CASSLEGTGDNEQFF,TRBV7-3,-,TRBD1,TRBJ2-1
TGCGCCAGCAGCCAAGGGAGGGCTAGGGGTAAAACTGAAGCTTTCTTT,CASSQGRARGKTEAFF,TRBV4-1,once,-,TRBJ1-1
TGTGCCAGCAGCCCCCCGGTTGACACTGAAGCTTTCTTT,CASSPPVDTEAFF,TRBV11-3,-,-,TRBJ1-1
TGTGCCAGCAGTCTAGCCAGGGGCACTGAAGCTTTCTTT,CASSLARGTEAFF,TRBV6-5,-,-,TRBJ1-1
TGTGCCAGCAGCGGTAGGGGACAAGAGACCCAGTACTTC,CASSGRGQETQYF,TRBV25-1,-,-,TRBJ2-5
TGTGCCAGCAGTTCCCTCTTCCTATTGAGCACCGGGGAGCTGTTTTTT,CASSSLFLLSTGELFF,TRBV27,-,-,TRBJ2-2
TGTGCCAGCAGCTTGAGGTACAGGGCCGGGGAGCTGTTTTTT,CASSLRYRAGELFF,TRBV5-5,once,-,TRBJ2-2
TGTGCCAGCATGGGTACAGGAGGGGTTGGTGAAGCTTTCTTT,CASMGTGGVGEAFF,TRBV2,-,-,TRBJ1-1
TGTGCCAGCAGCCCTGGGCCCTACAGTGCCTATGGCTACACCTTC,CASSPGPYSAYGYTF,TRBV7-3,-,-,TRBJ1-2
TGTGCCAGCAGCTTAGTGCCGGGACAGAGAGCTTACGAGCAGTACTTC,CASSLVPGQRAYEQYF,TRBV7-9,-,TRBD1,TRBJ2-7
TGTGCCAGCAGCTTAGTCGGGTCCGGGGAGCTGTTTTTT,CASSLVGSGELFF,TRBV7-9,-,-,TRBJ2-2
TGTGCCATCCCCGCGATTTGGGACAGCCAAGAGACCCAGTACTTC,CAIPAIWDSQETQYF,TRBV10-3,-,TRBD1,TRBJ2-5
TGTGCCAGCAGCCAAGGTGGCTCGCTTCTTAACCTCGGTGAAAAACTGTTTTTT,CASSQGGSLLNLGEKLFF,TRBV4-2,-,-,TRBJ1-4
TGTGCCAGCTCACCGACAGGGGGCCCGTACACCGGGGAGCTGTTTTTT,CASSPTGGPYTGELFF,TRBV18,once,TRBD1,TRBJ2-2
TGTGCCAGCAGAGACGGACAGTTCGGGGAAAAACTGTTTTTT,CASRDGQFGEKLFF,TRBV2,once,-,TRBJ1-4
TGTGCCAGCAGAAGCGGGGGACAACCCAATGAGCAGTTCTTC,CASRSGGQPNEQFF,TRBV14,-,TRBD2,TRBJ2-1
TGTGCCAGCAGCCCCCTACCTGCCGGGGGGGGAAATGAGCAGTTCTTC,CASSPLPAGGGNEQFF,TRBV11-2,-,TRBD2,TRBJ2-1
TGTGCCAGCAGTGATCCAGACATGAACACTGAAGCTTTCTTT,CASSDPDMNTEAFF,TRBV2,-,-,TRBJ1-1
TGTGCCTGGAGTGGTGGCGGGAGCTCCTACAATGAGCAGTTCTTC,CAWSGGGSSYNEQFF,TRBV30,-,TRBD2,TRBJ2-1
TGTGCCAGCAGTGACCCCGGGACAGATTACAATGAGCAGTTCTTC,CASSDPGTDYNEQFF,TRBV2,once,TRBD1,TRBJ2-1
TGCGCCAGCAGCTTAAGGTCGTCAGGGCCGGCGACAGATACGCAGTATTTT,CASSLRSSGPATDTQYF,TRBV5-1,-,-,TRBJ2-3
TGTGCCTGGAGTTCGGTGGGGGGCAATGAGCAGTTCTTC,CAWSSVGGNEQFF,TRBV30,-,-,TRBJ2-1
TGTGCCACCTCAGGGACTCTCCTATCCTACGAGCAGTACTTC,CATSGTLLSYEQYF,TRBV19,once,-,TRBJ2-7
TGTGCCAGCCTAGGGACAGGGGGTCAGGGTACTGAAGCTTTCTTT,CASLGTGGQGTEAFF,TRBV6-5,-,TRBD1,TRBJ1-1
TGTGCCAGCAGTGAAAGCAGGGCAGCATATCAGCCCCAGCATTTT,CASSESRAAYQPQHF,TRBV2,once,-,TRBJ1-5